The sequence of this T cell receptor beta chain was determined in a study of T cells in Graves' hyperthyroidism and ophthalmopathy. Comment on this clonotype: What it binds is unknown.

General study findings and limits: Researchers found most expanded thyroid clonotypes above 0.001 in blood as well.

Newly diagnosed hyperthyroidism, duration under 2 months, in patients aged 18 to 65. PBMCs were derived from about 10 ml fresh peripheral blood. Trimming cost V 6 bases and J 6 bases, with 12 bases left between them. The CDR3 totals 12 residues. RNA transcripts gave rise to amplified TCR beta CDR3 regions. A first-round RT-PCR of the TCR CDR3 used the HTBI primer set. TCRdb reprocessed the multiplex PCR reads via MiXCR and lists one record per CDR3 protein. The sample includes roughly 700,000 distinct CDR3 sequences, roughly 17% of them seen just once. The clonotype originates from a man aged 50 to 59 with Graves' hyperthyroidism. The sequenced material came from blood. The chain uses TRBV12-3 or TRBV12-4 and TRBJ2-7; D is ambiguous. The CDR3 reads CASRLARGEQYF. The DNA for the CDR3 is TGTGCCAGCAGACTCGCCCGAGGCGAGCAGTACTTC.